This T cell receptor beta chain was sequenced for a study of molecular identifiers for immune sequencing clone quantification (dated by TCRdb to between 2018 and 2020). The study in broad terms: For a replicate experiment, the RNA from either about 20,000 or 100,000 naive CD8 T cells was divided into five aliquots, and four of those aliquots went on to sequencing. The study was a methods study using CD8 T cells to benchmark molecular-identifier clustering-based TCR repertoire sequencing (MIDCIRS) and TCR RNA copy counting. Here is what the overall study found, with its caveats: Modeling estimated about three recovered TCR RNA copies per cell, compared with 9.5 to 10 by digital PCR, which implies roughly 30% capture efficiency. Spiked-in Jurkat TCR RNA equal to a single cell's worth was reported to be detectable even within 1,100,000 naive CD8 T cells. When barcode sub-clustering was left out, chimeric consensus sequences inflated TCR diversity, with chimeras reaching as high as 47%. The naive libraries included spiked-in Jurkat TCR RNA (10 copies' worth), and this RNA is not part of the donor repertoire. Highly expanded clone sizes could be underestimated because identical TCR molecules may share a barcode. In CMV-specific effector cells, clones with more than 20 RNA copies accounted for over 97% of molecules, whereas in naive cells such clones accounted for under 1%.

Libraries of naive CD8 T cells were built from around 18,000 to 910,000 sorted cells, with 10%, 30% or 50% of the purified RNA used. Naive CD8 T cells were FACS-sorted as CD8+CD4-CCR7+CD45RA+ on a BD FACSAria II into RLT Plus buffer. Roughly ten TCR copies' worth of Jurkat RNA were spiked into roughly 19,000-1,000,000 naive CD8 T cell samples to test detection sensitivity. Enrichment of CD8 T cells was performed with RosetteSep CD8+ T Cell Enrichment Cocktail and Ficoll-Paque, after which ACK red cell lysis was carried out. Note on this clonotype: Its recognized antigen is unknown. Possible read error: a much larger clone is one base away.

The method was PCR. Sequencing relied on a NextSeq 500. Bulk TCR libraries were generated as previously described, with the TCR primers listed in Table S5 used. Total RNA was purified with the Qiagen AllPrep DNA/RNA kit. Before analysis, reads from multiple sequencing runs of the same library were pooled. The authors processed their data as follows. Only reads with exact TCR constant sequence were kept, trimmed to 150 nt, and grouped by their 12-nt molecular barcodes. Reads inside each barcode group were sub-clustered using a 15% Levenshtein threshold, and a quality-weighted consensus sequence was constructed for each RNA molecule. Non-functional sequences were removed, as were lower-count sequences one edit away from another. Barcode sub-clusters with fewer than 20% of the maximum read count were removed, based on fitting two negative binomial distributions. TCRdb reworked the public reads: Q25 trimming with fastp, MiXCR clone assembly, productive beta chains retained. CDR3 protein duplicates are merged, each entry listing the most common genes and DNA. It is TCRdb's table, rather than the study itself, that gives the V and J calls and clone size. This sample gives around 300,000 distinct CDR3 sequences in total; roughly 24% of them show up just once. The ten largest clones take up about 0.73% of the sample.

Looking up the germline V gene yields CDR1 SGHVS and CDR2 FQNEAQ. V is cut back by 7 bases and J by 9 bases, with 21 bases in the junction unmatched. The cysteine opens and the phenylalanine closes a CDR3 of 18 amino acids. The entry retains the CDR3 DNA only, 54 bases that are in frame from base 1. The sample taken for sequencing was naive CD8+ T cells from blood, with Jurkat cell RNA spiked in. According to the study, the label for this sample's cell subset or site signals: FACS-sorted CD8+CD4-CCR7+CD45RA+ naive T cells. This sequence uses TRBV7-8 and TRBJ2-1; 10 bases in between match TRBD2. The sequence derives from a human donor in good health. Some libraries in this study had Jurkat cell RNA spiked in. The CDR3 region reads CASNLNALIAGGRCEQFF. In nucleotides, the sequence is TGTGCCAGCAATCTTAACGCTCTCATAGCGGGGGGCCGGTGTGAGCAGTTCTTC. Outside the CDR3, residues come from the reference TRBV7-8 and TRBJ2-1 proteins, so the full variable domain is: GAGVSQSPRYKVAKRGQDVALRCDPISGHVSLFWYQQALGQGPEFLTYFQNEAQLDKSGLPSDRFFAERPEGSVSTLKIQRTQQEDSAVYLCASNLNALIAGGRCEQFFGPGTRLTVL.